The 27 T cell receptor beta chains below all came from one sample that was sequenced in a study of T cells after yellow fever vaccination. TCRdb used MiXCR to reprocess the 5' RACE reads, holding one entry per CDR3 protein. The sample records approximately 130,000 distinct CDR3 sequences, roughly 15% being singletons. The input for sequencing was CD8+ T cells sorted from PBMCs, taken 5 days after the yellow fever booster vaccination. The receptors come from a man aged 18 to 30 who received the YFV17D yellow fever vaccine.

This chain connects TRBV9 to TRBJ2-3, with 8 bases matching TRBD1. There are 14 residues in the CDR3. Germline V lookup: CDR1 SGDLS, CDR2 YYNGEE. V lost 7 bases and J lost 2; bases outside the gene matches: 6. The CDR3 DNA reads TGTGCCAGCGCCAGACAGGGGCACACAGATACGCAGTATTTT. Encoded protein: CASARQGHTDTQYF.

This clonotype was counted many times. V usage is TRBV7-9 and J usage is TRBJ1-1; 7 bases map to TRBD1. The CDR3 spans 15 residues. Trimming at V came to 4 bases and at J to 3 bases, leaving 8 bases not matched to a gene. Germline CDR1 and CDR2: SEHNR and FQNEAQ (reference sequence). The chain's CDR3 is CASSSFATGDTEAFF. The DNA for the CDR3 is TGTGCCAGCAGCTCATTTGCTACAGGGGACACTGAAGCTTTCTTT.

This clonotype was counted ten times or more. The chain employs TRBV12-3 or TRBV12-4 and TRBJ2-5; 8 positions agree with TRBD2. V was clipped by 6 bases and J by 5 bases; unmatched bases: 11. CDR3 length: 15 residues. The CDR3 loop reads CASRGKRGSWETQYF. CDR3 sequence (DNA): TGTGCCAGCAGGGGGAAGCGGGGGAGCTGGGAGACCCAGTACTTC.

This clonotype was seen a handful of times. The rearrangement joins TRBV20-1 to TRBJ2-7, with a possible D match to TRBD2 (6 bases). The V and J ends lost 6 bases and 0 bases respectively, with 15 bases between them. Germline V gene data show CDR1 as DFQATT and CDR2 as SNEGSKA (reference sequence). The CDR3 runs to 14 residues. This chain's CDR3 is CSAGGGLTSYEQYF. The CDR3 coding sequence is TGCAGTGCGGGAGGCGGGCTCACCTCCTACGAGCAGTACTTC.

The CDR3 sequence is CASSGAGSSYNEQFF. As DNA, the CDR3 is TGTGCCAGTAGTGGAGCGGGGAGCTCCTACAATGAGCAGTTCTTC. The chain carries TRBV19 and TRBJ2-1; TRBD2 matches 7 bases. In germline, CDR1 is LNHDA, CDR2 SQIVND (reference sequence). V lost 5 bases to trimming and J lost 0 bases; unmatched junction nucleotides: 4. The CDR3 has 15 amino acids.

This clonotype came up many times. The gene calls are TRBV25-1 and TRBJ2-3, with a possible D match to TRBD1 (6 bases). Germline values: CDR1 MGHDK, CDR2 SYGVNS. CDR3 length: 19 residues. Trimming shortened V by 2 bases and J by 0 bases, and 21 bases separated the two germline ends. Here the CDR3 reads CASSEEFTGTPVSTDTQYF. For the CDR3, the DNA is TGTGCCAGCAGTGAAGAATTTACCGGGACACCTGTTAGCACAGATACGCAGTATTTT.

The chain employs TRBV20-1 and TRBJ2-5, with D tentatively TRBD2 (6 bases). Trimming took 0 bases from V and 1 from J, leaving 18 bases between them. The CDR3 consists of 17 residues. Per germline, CDR1 DFQATT and CDR2 SNEGSKA (reference sequence). The DNA of the CDR3 is TGCAGTGCTAGAGATCTCGGCGGGGCAAACCTCCAAGAGACCCAGTACTTC. This translates into CSARDLGGANLQETQYF.

The rearrangement joins TRBV5-1 to TRBJ2-6, with 9 bases fitting TRBD1. In germline, CDR1 is SGHRS, CDR2 YFSETQ. The CDR3 runs 17 residues. V lost 4 bases to trimming and J lost 0 bases; unmatched junction nucleotides: 5. The CDR3 protein is CASSPGQGYSGANVLTF. CDR3 DNA: TGCGCCAGCAGCCCGGGACAGGGATACTCTGGGGCCAACGTCCTGACTTTC.

V usage is TRBV3-1 and J usage is TRBJ2-2, with TRBD1 identical over 12 bases. This CDR3 region has 18 residues. Germline V gives CDR1 LGHDT, CDR2 YNNKEL (reference sequence). V shed 0 bases and J 6 bases; nucleotides not matched to a gene: 8. The CDR3 here is CASSQDGTGGARPGELFF. For the CDR3, the DNA is TGTGCCAGCAGCCAAGATGGGACAGGGGGCGCGCGGCCCGGGGAGCTGTTTTTT.

The chain joins TRBV5-1 to TRBJ1-1; 7 nucleotides agree with TRBD1. V lost 4 bases and J lost 2; bases outside the gene matches: 5. Germline lookup yields CDR1 SGHRS and CDR2 YFSETQ. This CDR3 contains 14 residues. Written as DNA, the CDR3 is TGCGCCAGCAGCGTTGCAGGGGGAAACACTGAAGCTTTCTTT. This codes for CASSVAGGNTEAFF.

A few counts support this clonotype. The chain joins TRBV20-1 to TRBJ1-5; D may be TRBD1 (5 bases). The CDR3 is 13 residues long. The V end lost 5 bases, the J end lost 0 bases, and 8 bases lay between the germline ends. Germline V gene lookup returns CDR1 DFQATT and CDR2 SNEGSKA (reference sequence). The DNA of the CDR3 is TGCAGTGCTTTAGGGGATAGCAATCAGCCCCAGCATTTT. It encodes CSALGDSNQPQHF.

At least ten counts were recorded for this clonotype. The rearrangement links TRBV7-8 to TRBJ2-7, with a tentative D call TRBD1 (6 bases). Trimming stripped 1 base from V and 1 base from J, with 11 bases between. The CDR3 totals 15 residues. Germline V CDR1 and CDR2: SGHVS, FQNEAQ. The CDR3 DNA sequence: TGTGCCAGCAGCTTAGTACAGGGTCCGTCCTACGAGCAGTACGTC. It specifies CASSLVQGPSYEQYV.

The table lists this clonotype with a few counts. The J gene is TRBJ2-3, the V gene TRBV5-1, with D uncertain. The CDR3 length is 15 residues. Trimming stripped 0 bases from V and 0 bases from J, with 8 bases between. In germline, CDR1 is SGHRS, CDR2 YFSETQ. Here the CDR3 DNA reads TGCGCCAGCAGCTTGGAGTGGCCTAGCACAGATACGCAGTATTTT. Translated, it gives CASSLEWPSTDTQYF.

The chain is built from TRBV29-1 and TRBJ1-1; no reliable D call. V was pared by 1 base and J by 1 base, with 4 bases between. Germline lookup yields CDR1 SQVTM and CDR2 ANQGSEA. The CDR3 has 12 residues. DNA for the CDR3: TGCAGCGTTGAAGCTGAGAACACTGAAGCTTTCTTT. Translated: CSVEAENTEAFF.

This clonotype showed up many times. The chain is built from TRBV29-1 and TRBJ2-5; TRBD1 aligns across 10 bases. The germline CDR1 and CDR2 sequences are SQVTM and ANQGSEA. V dropped 4 bases and J dropped 5; count of bases not matched to a gene: 7. This CDR3 contains 14 residues. CDR3 amino acids: CSVVWTGGLETQYF. Written as DNA, the CDR3 is TGCAGCGTTGTTTGGACAGGGGGATTGGAGACCCAGTACTTC.

This clonotype has more than one count but fewer than ten. CDR3 nucleotides: TGTGCCAGCAGTAACGGCAACTCCTACGAGCAGTACTTC. Translating gives CASSNGNSYEQYF. This chain uses TRBV27 with TRBJ2-7; no definite D call. The V end was cut by 5 bases, the J end by 0 bases, with 8 bases between. The CDR3 consists of 13 residues. CDR1 MNHEY and CDR2 SMNVEV come from the germline V gene (reference sequence).

This clonotype was detected a few times. The rearrangement uses TRBV7-6 and TRBJ2-1; possibly TRBD1 for D (5 bases). This CDR3 comprises 13 residues. Germline CDR1 and CDR2: SGHVS and FNYEAQ. V gave up 5 bases and J gave up 8 bases, with 13 bases separating them. For the CDR3, the DNA is TGTGCCAGCAGCAAGGACAATTTGGATGAGCAGTTCTTC. Residues: CASSKDNLDEQFF.

This clonotype was found a few times. The chain couples TRBV5-1 to TRBJ1-2; D is perhaps TRBD1 (5 bases). V was clipped by 5 bases and J by 4 bases, with 12 bases between them. The germline gives CDR1 SGHRS, CDR2 YFSETQ. The CDR3 has 13 amino acids. CDR3 nucleotide sequence: TGCGCCAGCAGGATATTAACAGGCTATGGCTACACCTTC. Translating it yields CASRILTGYGYTF.

The V and J genes are TRBV4-1 and TRBJ2-1; possible D gene TRBD2, 6 bases. The CDR3 covers 18 residues. CDR1 is MGHRA and CDR2 is YSYEKL in the germline V gene. V lost 0 bases, J lost 0 bases, and 15 bases lay in between. As DNA, the CDR3 is TGCGCCAGCAGCCAAGAGTTCGCGGGGCCTAGCTCCTACAATGAGCAGTTCTTC. It is translated as CASSQEFAGPSSYNEQFF.

This chain joins TRBV12-3 or TRBV12-4 and TRBJ2-3; 7 bases are shared with TRBD1. This CDR3 is 15 amino acids long. The J segment lost 2 bases and the V segment lost 3 bases, leaving 5 bases of the junction unmatched. The CDR3 nucleotides read TGTGCCAGCAGTTTCCGGACAGGAAACACAGATACGCAGTATTTT. Encoded protein: CASSFRTGNTDTQYF.

This clonotype was counted a few times. The V gene is TRBV13, the J gene TRBJ2-7, with D unclear. This CDR3 contains 14 residues. Germline loops: CDR1 PRHDT, CDR2 FYEKMQ (reference sequence). V gave up 0 bases and J gave up 2 bases, with 8 bases separating them. CDR3 sequence: CASSLGDGPYEQYF. CDR3 nucleotide sequence: TGTGCCAGCAGCTTAGGGGACGGTCCCTACGAGCAGTACTTC.

This clonotype was observed a few times. The chain employs TRBV5-5 and TRBJ2-3; D unresolved. Germline V lookup: CDR1 SGHKS, CDR2 YYEKEE (reference sequence). The ends were cut back, 6 bases at V and 2 bases at J, with 19 bases in the middle. This CDR3 contains 16 residues. The CDR3 DNA follows: TGTGCCAGCACCCTGGGGTACTACCTGATCACAGATACGCAGTATTTT. Amino acid sequence: CASTLGYYLITDTQYF.

This clonotype was counted between two and nine times. This chain joins TRBV10-3 and TRBJ1-2; possibly TRBD1 for D (6 bases). The CDR3 has 13 residues. Germline V gene lookup returns CDR1 ENHRY and CDR2 SYGVKD. V lost 7 bases and J lost 6, with 15 bases in between. The CDR3 DNA is TGTGCCATCACCTTGGGGGGCCCCGATGGCTACACCTTC. Protein product: CAITLGGPDGYTF.

The chain carries TRBV12-5 and TRBJ1-6; TRBD1 might be the D (5 bases). V shed 0 bases and J shed 7 bases, with 7 bases lying between them. CDR1 and CDR2 (germline): LGHNT, FRNRAP. This CDR3 spans 14 amino acids. In nucleotides, the CDR3 is TGTGCTAGTGGTTTGGTACGGGGGAATTCACCCCTCCACTTT. Residues: CASGLVRGNSPLHF.

This clonotype has ten or more counts. Written as DNA, the CDR3 is TGCGCCAGCAGCCAAGGTTGGAGCAATCAGCCCCAGCATTTT. Residues: CASSQGWSNQPQHF. The V gene is TRBV4-3, the J gene TRBJ1-5; D gene uncertain. Germline CDR1 is LGHNA and CDR2 is YSLEER. The V and J ends lost 1 base and 1 base respectively, with 5 bases between them. The CDR3 has 14 amino acids.

Comments on this clonotype: The conserved closing phenylalanine or tryptophan is absent in this CDR3, likely reflecting a read error. V gene TRBV28 combines with J gene TRBJ2-5; TRBD1 aligns across 9 bases. The V and J ends lost 7 bases and 2 bases, in that order; junction bases with no gene match: 8. Germline CDR1 and CDR2: MDHEN and SYDVKM. The CDR3 contains 15 residues. CDR3 in amino acids: CASTTRDRVQETQYL. In DNA form, the CDR3 reads TGTGCCAGCACCACCCGGGACAGGGTACAAGAGACCCAGTACTTA.

The rearrangement uses TRBV5-6 and TRBJ2-7, with 13 bases that match TRBD2. CDR3 size: 16 residues. Losses at the gene ends were 5 bases for V and 0 bases for J; bases not matched to a gene: 5. Germline V lookup: CDR1 SGHDT, CDR2 YYEEEE. As DNA, the CDR3 is TGTGCCAGCAGACTGAGGACTAGCGGGGGCTCCTACGAGCAGTACTTC. Protein product: CASRLRTSGGSYEQYF.